This entry lists 7 T cell receptor beta chains sequenced from one sample in a study of T cell responses to AZD1222 COVID-19 vaccine. TCRdb's table, derived via immunoSEQ multiplex PCR, lists solely in-frame clones and lacks some. The sample records around 120,000 clones, about 90% being singletons. The sequenced sample was peripheral blood, obtained on day 0 of AZD1222 vaccination. The receptors originated from an adult in good health.

The chain has TRBV7-9 and TRBJ2-7; possibly TRBD1 for D (6 bases). Germline loops: CDR1 SEHNR, CDR2 FQNEAQ (reference sequence). V gave up 5 bases and J gave up 4 bases, with 12 bases separating them. This CDR3 comprises 13 residues. This chain's CDR3 is CASSRDNIYEQYF. CDR3 in DNA: TGTGCCAGCAGCAGGGACAATATTTACGAGCAGTACTTC.

This chain connects TRBV18 to TRBJ1-5; perhaps TRBD1 as D (5 bases). The V end was cut by 4 bases, the J end by 5 bases, with 21 bases between. The CDR3 is 17 amino acids. In germline, CDR1 is KGHSH, CDR2 LQKENI. CDR3 nucleotide sequence: TGTGCCAGCTCACGACTTAGAACAGGAGACGTCGATCAGCCCCAGCATTTT. The encoded protein is CASSRLRTGDVDQPQHF.

This chain uses TRBV7-9 with TRBJ2-7; D is uncertain. The V end was cut by 8 bases, the J end by 0 bases, with 14 bases between. This CDR3 has 14 amino acids. Germline CDR1 and CDR2: SEHNR and FQNEAQ (reference sequence). This CDR3 is CASGVPASSYEQYF. CDR3 bases: TGTGCCAGCGGGGTACCGGCCAGCTCCTACGAGCAGTACTTC. The variable domain in full, with the rest retrieved from reference TRBV7-9 and TRBJ2-7, is DTGVSQNPRHKITKRGQNVTFRCDPISEHNRLYWYRQTLGQGPEFLTYFQNEAQLEKSRLLSDRFSAERPKGSFSTLEIQRTEQGDSAMYLCASGVPASSYEQYFGPGTRLTVT.

J is TRBJ1-6 and V is TRBV7-9, with D perhaps matching TRBD1 (5 bases). The V gene's germline CDR1 is SEHNR and CDR2 FQNEAQ (reference sequence). The CDR3 spans 12 residues. The V end lost 5 bases, the J end lost 19 bases, and 18 bases lay between the germline ends. The CDR3 loop is CASSVPNRPFHF. The DNA for the CDR3 is TGTGCCAGCAGCGTTCCGAACAGGCCCTTTCACTTT.

V usage is TRBV15 and J usage is TRBJ2-7; 8 bases match TRBD2. Per germline, CDR1 LNHNV and CDR2 YYDKDF (reference sequence). After removal of 5 bases from V and 6 bases from J, the junction contained 6 bases not matched to a gene. The CDR3 is 13 residues long. The CDR3 DNA is TGTGCCACCAGCTCTACCGGGACTAGCGAGCAGTACTTC. It encodes CATSSTGTSEQYF.

This rearrangement joins TRBV9 to TRBJ2-1; D ambiguous. The CDR3 covers 15 residues. Germline loops: CDR1 SGDLS, CDR2 YYNGEE. Trimming removed 0 bases from V and 0 bases from J, with 7 bases in between. CDR3 DNA: TGTGCCAGCAGCGTAGGGCAGAGCTCCTACAATGAGCAGTTCTTC. Amino acids: CASSVGQSSYNEQFF.

V and J are TRBV5-4 and TRBJ1-2; 10 nucleotides line up with TRBD1. The CDR3 length is 17 residues. After removal of 0 bases from V and 0 bases from J, the junction contained 5 bases not matched to a gene. The V gene's germline CDR1 is SGHNT and CDR2 YYREEE (reference sequence). The CDR3 here is CASSLGTGGGANYGYTF. The DNA for the CDR3 is TGTGCCAGCAGCTTGGGGACAGGGGGGGGAGCTAACTATGGCTACACCTTC. Combining the CDR3 with reference TRBV5-4 and TRBJ1-2 gives the whole variable domain ETGVTQSPTHLIKTRGQQVTLRCSSQSGHNTVSWYQQALGQGPQFIFQYYREEENGRGNFPPRFSGLQFPNYSSELNVNALELDDSALYLCASSLGTGGGANYGYTFGSGTRLTVV.